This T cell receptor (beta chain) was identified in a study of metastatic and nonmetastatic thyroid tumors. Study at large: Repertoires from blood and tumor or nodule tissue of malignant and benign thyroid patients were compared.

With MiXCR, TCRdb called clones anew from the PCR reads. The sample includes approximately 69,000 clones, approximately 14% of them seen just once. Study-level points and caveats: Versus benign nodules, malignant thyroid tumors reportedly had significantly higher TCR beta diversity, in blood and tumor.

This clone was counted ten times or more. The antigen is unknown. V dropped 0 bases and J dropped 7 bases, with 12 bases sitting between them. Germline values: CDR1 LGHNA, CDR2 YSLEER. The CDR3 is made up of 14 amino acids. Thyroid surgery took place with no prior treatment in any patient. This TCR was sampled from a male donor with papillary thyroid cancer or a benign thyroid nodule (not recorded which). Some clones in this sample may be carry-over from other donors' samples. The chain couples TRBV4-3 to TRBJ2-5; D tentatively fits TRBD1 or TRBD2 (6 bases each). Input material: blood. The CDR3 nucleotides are TGCGCCAGCAGCCAAGAGGGGGCGGAGGGGACCCAGTACTTC. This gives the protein CASSQEGAEGTQYF.